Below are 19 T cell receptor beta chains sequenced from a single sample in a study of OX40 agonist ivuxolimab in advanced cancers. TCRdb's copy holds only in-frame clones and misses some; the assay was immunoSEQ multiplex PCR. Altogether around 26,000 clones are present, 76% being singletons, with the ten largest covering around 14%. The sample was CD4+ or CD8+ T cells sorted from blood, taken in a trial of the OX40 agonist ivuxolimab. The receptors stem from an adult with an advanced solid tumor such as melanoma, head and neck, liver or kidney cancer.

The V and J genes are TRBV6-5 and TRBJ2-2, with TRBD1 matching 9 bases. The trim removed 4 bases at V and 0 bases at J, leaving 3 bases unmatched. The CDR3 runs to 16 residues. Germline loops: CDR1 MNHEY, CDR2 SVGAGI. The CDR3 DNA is TGTGCCAGCAGTTCACAGGGGGCCCCGAACACCGGGGAGCTGTTTTTT. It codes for CASSSQGAPNTGELFF.

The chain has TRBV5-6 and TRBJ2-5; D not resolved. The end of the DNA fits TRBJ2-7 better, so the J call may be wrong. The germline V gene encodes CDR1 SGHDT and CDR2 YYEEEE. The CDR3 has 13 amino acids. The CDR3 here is CASSFTASYEQYF. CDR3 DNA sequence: TGTGCCAGCAGCTTCACAGCTAGTTACGAGCAGTACTTC.

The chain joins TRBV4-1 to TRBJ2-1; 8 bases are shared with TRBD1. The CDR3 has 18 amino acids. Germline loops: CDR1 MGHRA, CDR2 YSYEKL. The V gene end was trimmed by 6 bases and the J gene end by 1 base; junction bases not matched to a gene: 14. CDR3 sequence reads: CASSPGLAGTGSYNEQFF. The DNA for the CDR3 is TGCGCCAGCAGTCCAGGGTTAGCCGGGACAGGATCCTACAATGAGCAGTTCTTC.

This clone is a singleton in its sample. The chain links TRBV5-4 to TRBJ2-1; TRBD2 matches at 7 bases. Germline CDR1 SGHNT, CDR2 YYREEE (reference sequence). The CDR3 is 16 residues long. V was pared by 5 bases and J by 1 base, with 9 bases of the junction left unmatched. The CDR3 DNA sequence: TGTGCCAGCAGTTCACAACTAGCGTCTTCCTACAATGAGCAGTTCTTC. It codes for CASSSQLASSYNEQFF.

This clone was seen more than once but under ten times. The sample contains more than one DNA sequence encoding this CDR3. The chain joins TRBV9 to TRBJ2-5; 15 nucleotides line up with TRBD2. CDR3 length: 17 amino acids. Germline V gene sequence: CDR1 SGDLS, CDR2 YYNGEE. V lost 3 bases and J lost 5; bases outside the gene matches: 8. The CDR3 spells CASSAGLAGGLGETQYF. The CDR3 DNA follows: TGTGCCAGCAGCGCTGGACTAGCGGGGGGGCTAGGGGAGACCCAGTACTTC.

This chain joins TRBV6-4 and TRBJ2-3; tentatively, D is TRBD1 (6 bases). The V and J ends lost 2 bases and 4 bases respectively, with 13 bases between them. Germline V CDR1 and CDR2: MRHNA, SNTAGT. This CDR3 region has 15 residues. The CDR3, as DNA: TGTGCCAGCAGTGACATTCTACAGGGACCAGATACGCAGTATTTT. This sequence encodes CASSDILQGPDTQYF.

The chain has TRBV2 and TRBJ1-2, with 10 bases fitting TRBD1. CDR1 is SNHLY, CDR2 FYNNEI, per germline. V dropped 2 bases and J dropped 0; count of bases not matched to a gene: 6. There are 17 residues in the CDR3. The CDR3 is CASSERDRGAPNYGYTF. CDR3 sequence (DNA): TGTGCCAGCAGTGAAAGGGACAGGGGAGCACCTAACTATGGCTACACCTTC. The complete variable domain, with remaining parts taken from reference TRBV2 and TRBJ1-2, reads EPEVTQTPSHQVTQMGQEVILRCVPISNHLYFYWYRQILGQKVEFLVSFYNNEISEKSEIFDDQFSVERPDGSNFTLKIRSTKLEDSAMYFCASSERDRGAPNYGYTFGSGTRLTVV.

In nucleotides, the CDR3 is TGTGCCAGCTCACGGGACACCAACTCTGGAAACACCATATATTTT. As protein: CASSRDTNSGNTIYF. This sequence joins TRBV18 and TRBJ1-3; D may be TRBD1 (6 bases). This CDR3 has 15 residues. Trimming removed 4 bases at V and 0 bases at J, with 10 bases between. CDR1 is KGHSH and CDR2 is LQKENI in the germline V gene.

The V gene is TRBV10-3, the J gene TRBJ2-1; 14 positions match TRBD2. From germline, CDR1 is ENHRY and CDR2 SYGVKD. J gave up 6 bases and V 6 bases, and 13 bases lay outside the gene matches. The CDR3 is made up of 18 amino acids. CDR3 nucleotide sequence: TGTGCCATCAGCGGGACTAGCGGGGGAAGCCAAACCTCCAATGAGCAGTTCTTC. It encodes CAISGTSGGSQTSNEQFF.

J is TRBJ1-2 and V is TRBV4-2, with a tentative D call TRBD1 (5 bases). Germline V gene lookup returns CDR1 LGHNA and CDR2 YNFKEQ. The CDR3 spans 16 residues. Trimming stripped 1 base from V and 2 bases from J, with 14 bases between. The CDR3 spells CASSQAGGGGNYGYTF. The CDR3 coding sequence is TGTGCCAGCAGCCAAGCCGGGGGAGGAGGGAACTATGGCTACACCTTC.

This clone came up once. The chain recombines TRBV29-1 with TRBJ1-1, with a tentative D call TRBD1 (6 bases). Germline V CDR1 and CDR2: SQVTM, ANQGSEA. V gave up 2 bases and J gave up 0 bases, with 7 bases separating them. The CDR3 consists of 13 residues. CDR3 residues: CSVERGMNTEAFF. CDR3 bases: TGCAGCGTTGAAAGGGGGATGAACACTGAAGCTTTCTTT.

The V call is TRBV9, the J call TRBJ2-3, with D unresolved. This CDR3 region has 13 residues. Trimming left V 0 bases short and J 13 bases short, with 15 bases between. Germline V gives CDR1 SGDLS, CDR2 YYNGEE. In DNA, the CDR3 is TGTGCCAGCAGCGTAGGATCAGAGAATTCAGAGTATTTT. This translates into CASSVGSENSEYF. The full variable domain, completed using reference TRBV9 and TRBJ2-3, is DSGVTQTPKHLITATGQRVTLRCSPRSGDLSVYWYQQSLDQGLQFLIQYYNGEERAKGNILERFSAQQFPDLHSELNLSSLELGDSALYFCASSVGSENSEYFGPGTRLTVL.

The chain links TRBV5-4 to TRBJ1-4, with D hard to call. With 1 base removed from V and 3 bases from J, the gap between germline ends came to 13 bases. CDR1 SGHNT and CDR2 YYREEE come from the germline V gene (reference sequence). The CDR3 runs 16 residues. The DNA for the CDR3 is TGTGCCAGCAGCTTGAGCTCAGCGCTGGCTAATGAAAAACTGTTTTTT. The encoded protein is CASSLSSALANEKLFF.

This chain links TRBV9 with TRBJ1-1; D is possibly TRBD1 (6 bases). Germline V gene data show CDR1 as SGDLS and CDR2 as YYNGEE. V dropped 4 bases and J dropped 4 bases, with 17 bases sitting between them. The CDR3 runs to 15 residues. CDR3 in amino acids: CASSSREGVGTEAFF. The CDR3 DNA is TGTGCCAGCAGCTCGCGTGAGGGGGTGGGCACTGAAGCTTTCTTT.

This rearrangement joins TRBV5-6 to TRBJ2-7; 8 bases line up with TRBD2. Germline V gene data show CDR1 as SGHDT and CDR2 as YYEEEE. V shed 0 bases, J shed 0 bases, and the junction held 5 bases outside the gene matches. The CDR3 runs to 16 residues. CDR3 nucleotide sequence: TGTGCCAGCAGCTTGGCTTCCGCGGGGGGCTCCTACGAGCAGTACTTC. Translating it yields CASSLASAGGSYEQYF.

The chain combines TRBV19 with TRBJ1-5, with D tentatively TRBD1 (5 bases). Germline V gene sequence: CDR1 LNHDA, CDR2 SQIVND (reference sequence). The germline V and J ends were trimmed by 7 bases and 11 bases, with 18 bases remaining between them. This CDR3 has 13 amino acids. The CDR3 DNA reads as TGTGCCAGTACCGGGACGGCCAGTCCGGCCCAGCATTTT. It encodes CASTGTASPAQHF.

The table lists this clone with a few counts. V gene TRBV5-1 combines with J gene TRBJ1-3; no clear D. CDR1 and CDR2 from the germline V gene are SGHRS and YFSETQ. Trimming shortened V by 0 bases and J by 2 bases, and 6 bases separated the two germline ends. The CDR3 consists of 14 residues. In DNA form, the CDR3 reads TGCGCCAGCAGCTTGGGCCAGGCTGGAAACACCATATATTTT. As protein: CASSLGQAGNTIYF.

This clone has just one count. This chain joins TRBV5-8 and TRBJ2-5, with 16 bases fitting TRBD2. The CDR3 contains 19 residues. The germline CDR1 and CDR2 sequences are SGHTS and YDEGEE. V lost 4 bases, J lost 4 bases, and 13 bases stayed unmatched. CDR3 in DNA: TGTGCCAGCAGCCTGATCTTTGGGACTAGCGGGGGGGCTTCAGAGACCCAGTACTTC. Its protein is CASSLIFGTSGGASETQYF.

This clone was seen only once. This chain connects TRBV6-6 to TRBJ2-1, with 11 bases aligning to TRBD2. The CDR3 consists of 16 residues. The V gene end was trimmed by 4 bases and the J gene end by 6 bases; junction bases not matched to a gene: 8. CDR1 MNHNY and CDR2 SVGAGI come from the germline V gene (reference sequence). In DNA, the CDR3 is TGTGCCAGCAGTTTTAGCGGGGGGGCCCAAGGCAATGAGCAGTTCTTC. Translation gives CASSFSGGAQGNEQFF.